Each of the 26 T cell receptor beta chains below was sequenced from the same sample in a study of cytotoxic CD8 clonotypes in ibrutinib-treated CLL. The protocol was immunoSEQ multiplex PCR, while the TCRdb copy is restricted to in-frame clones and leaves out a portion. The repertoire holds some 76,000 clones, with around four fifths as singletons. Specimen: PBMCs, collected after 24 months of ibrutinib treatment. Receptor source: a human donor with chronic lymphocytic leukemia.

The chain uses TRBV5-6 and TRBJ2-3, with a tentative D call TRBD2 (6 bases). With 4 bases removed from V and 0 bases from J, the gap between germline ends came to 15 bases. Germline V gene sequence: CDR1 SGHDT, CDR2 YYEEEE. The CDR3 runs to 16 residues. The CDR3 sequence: CASSPSAGLSTDTQYF. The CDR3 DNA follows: TGTGCCAGCAGCCCTTCGGCGGGGCTAAGCACAGATACGCAGTATTTT.

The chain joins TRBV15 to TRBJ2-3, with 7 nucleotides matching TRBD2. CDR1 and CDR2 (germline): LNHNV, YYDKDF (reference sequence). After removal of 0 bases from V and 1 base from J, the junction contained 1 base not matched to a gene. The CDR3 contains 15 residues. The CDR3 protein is CATSRDLAGTDTQYF. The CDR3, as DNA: TGTGCCACCAGCAGAGACCTAGCGGGCACAGATACGCAGTATTTT.

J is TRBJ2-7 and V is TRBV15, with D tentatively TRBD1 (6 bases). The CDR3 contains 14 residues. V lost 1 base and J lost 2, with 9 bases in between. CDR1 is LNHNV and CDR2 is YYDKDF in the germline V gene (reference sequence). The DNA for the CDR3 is TGTGCCACCAGCAGAGCTACAGGGACCTACGAGCAGTACTTC. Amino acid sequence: CATSRATGTYEQYF.

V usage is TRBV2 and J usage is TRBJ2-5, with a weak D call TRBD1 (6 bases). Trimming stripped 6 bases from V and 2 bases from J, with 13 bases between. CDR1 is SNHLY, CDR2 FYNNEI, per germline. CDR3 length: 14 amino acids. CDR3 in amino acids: CASRPRQAQETQYF. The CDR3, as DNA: TGTGCCAGCAGACCCAGACAGGCACAAGAGACCCAGTACTTC.

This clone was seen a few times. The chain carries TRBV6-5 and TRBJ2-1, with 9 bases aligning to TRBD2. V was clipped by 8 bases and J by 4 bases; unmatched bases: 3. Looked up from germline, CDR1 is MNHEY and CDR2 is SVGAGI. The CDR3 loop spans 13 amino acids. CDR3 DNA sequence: TGTGCCAGCGGTCTAGCGGGATACAATGAGCAGTTCTTC. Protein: CASGLAGYNEQFF.

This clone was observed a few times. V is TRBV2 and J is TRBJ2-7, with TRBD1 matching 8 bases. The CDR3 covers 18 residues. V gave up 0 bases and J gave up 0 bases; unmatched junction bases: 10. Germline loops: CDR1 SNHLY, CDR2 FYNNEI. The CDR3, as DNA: TGTGCCAGCAGTGAAGCGCGGAGGACAGGGCGGAGCTCCTACGAGCAGTACTTC. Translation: CASSEARRTGRSSYEQYF.

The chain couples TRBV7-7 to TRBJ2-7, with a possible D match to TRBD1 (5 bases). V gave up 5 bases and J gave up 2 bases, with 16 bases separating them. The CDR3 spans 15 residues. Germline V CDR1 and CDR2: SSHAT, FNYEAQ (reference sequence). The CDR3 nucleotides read TGTGCCAGCAGCCCTGGGGCGGAACAGGCCTACGAGCAGTACTTC. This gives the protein CASSPGAEQAYEQYF. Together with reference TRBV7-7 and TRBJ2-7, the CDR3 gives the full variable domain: GAGVSQSPRYKVTKRGQDVTLRCDPISSHATLYWYQQALGQGPEFLTYFNYEAQPDKSGLPSDRFSAERPEGSISTLTIQRTEQRDSAMYRCASSPGAEQAYEQYFGPGTRLTVT.

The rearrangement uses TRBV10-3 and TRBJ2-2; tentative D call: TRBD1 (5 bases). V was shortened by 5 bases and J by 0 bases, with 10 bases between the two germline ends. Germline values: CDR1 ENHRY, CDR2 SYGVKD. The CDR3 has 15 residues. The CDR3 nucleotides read TGTGCCATCAGTATTGCAGGGTCGAACACCGGGGAGCTGTTTTTT. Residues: CAISIAGSNTGELFF.

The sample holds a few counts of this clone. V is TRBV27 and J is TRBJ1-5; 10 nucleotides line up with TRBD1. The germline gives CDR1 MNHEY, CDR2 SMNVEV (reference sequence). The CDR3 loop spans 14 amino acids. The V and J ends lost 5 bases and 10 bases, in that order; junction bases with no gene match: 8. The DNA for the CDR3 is TGTGCCAGCAGTGCCGACAGGGGGCTAGGTCCCCAGCATTTT. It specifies CASSADRGLGPQHF.

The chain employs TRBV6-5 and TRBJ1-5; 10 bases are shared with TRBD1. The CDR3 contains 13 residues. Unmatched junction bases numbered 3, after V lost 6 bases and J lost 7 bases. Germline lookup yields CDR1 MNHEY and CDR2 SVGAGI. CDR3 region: CASSRDRGQPQHF. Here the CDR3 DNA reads TGTGCCAGCAGCCGGGACAGGGGACAGCCCCAGCATTTT.

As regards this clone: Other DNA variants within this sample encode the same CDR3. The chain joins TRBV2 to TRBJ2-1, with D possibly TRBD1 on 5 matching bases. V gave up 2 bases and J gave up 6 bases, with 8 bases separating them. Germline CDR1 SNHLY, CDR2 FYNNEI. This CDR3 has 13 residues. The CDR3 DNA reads TGTGCCAGCAGTGAACAGGGTTTCAATGAGCAGTTCTTC. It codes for CASSEQGFNEQFF.

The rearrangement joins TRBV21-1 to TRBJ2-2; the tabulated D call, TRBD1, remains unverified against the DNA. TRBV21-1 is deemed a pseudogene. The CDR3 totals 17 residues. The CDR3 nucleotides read TGTGCCAGGTGCCGGGACAGGGGGATCTGGGGACACCGGGGAGCTGTTTTT. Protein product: CARCRDRGIWGHRGAVF.

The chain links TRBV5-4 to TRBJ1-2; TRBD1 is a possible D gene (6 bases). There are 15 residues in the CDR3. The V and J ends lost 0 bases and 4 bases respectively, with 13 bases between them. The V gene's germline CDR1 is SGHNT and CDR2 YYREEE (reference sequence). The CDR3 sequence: CASSLDRGGGYGYTF. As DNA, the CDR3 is TGTGCCAGCAGCTTGGATCGGGGGGGCGGCTATGGCTACACCTTC.

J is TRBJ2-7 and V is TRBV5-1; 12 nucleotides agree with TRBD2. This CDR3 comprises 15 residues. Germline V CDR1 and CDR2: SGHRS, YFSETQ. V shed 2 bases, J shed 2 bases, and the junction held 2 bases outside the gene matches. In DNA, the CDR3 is TGCGCCAGCAGCTTTGGACTAGCGGGACCCTACGAGCAGTACTTC. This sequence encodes CASSFGLAGPYEQYF.

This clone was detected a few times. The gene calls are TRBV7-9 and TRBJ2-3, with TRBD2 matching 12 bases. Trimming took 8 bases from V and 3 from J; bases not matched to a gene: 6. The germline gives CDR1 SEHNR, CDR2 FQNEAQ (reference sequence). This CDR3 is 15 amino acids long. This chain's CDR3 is CASGSTSGRTDTQYF. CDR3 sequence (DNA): TGTGCCAGCGGTTCTACTAGCGGGAGGACAGATACGCAGTATTTT.

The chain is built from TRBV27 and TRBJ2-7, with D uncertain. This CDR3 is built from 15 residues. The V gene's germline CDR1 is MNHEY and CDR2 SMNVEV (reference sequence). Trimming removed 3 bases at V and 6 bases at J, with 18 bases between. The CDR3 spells CASSFQVQGISEQYF. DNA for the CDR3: TGTGCCAGCAGTTTCCAGGTCCAAGGGATAAGCGAGCAGTACTTC.

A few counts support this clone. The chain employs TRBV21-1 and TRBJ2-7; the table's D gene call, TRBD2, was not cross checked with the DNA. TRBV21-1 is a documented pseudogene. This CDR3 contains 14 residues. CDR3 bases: TGTGCCAGCATGGGGAAGGAGCGGATCTACGAGCAGTACTTC. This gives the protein CASMGKERIYEQYF.

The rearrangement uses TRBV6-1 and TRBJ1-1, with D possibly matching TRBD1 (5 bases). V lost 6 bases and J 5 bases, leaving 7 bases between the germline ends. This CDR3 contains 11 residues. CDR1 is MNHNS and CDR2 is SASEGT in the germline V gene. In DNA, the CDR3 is TGTGCCAGCAGAACAGGTACTGAAGCTTTCTTT. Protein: CASRTGTEAFF.

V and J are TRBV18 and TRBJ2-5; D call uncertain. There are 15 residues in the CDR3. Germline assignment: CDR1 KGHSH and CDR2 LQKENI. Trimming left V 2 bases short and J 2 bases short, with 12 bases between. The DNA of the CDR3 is TGTGCCAGCTCACCAGATTCCACACAACAAGAGACCCAGTACTTC. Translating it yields CASSPDSTQQETQYF.

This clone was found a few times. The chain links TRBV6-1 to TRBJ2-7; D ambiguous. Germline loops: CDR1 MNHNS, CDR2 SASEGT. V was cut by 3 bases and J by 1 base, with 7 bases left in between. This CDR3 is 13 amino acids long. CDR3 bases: TGTGCCAGCAGTGAGAACGCGTCCTACGAGCAGTACTTC. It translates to CASSENASYEQYF.

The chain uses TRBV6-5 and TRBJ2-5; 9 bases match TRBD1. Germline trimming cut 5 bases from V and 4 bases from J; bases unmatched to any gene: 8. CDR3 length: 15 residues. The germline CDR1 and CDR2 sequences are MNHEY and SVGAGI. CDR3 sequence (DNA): TGTGCCAGCAGTCCGACAGGGGGAGAGGGAGAGACCCAGTACTTC. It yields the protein CASSPTGGEGETQYF.

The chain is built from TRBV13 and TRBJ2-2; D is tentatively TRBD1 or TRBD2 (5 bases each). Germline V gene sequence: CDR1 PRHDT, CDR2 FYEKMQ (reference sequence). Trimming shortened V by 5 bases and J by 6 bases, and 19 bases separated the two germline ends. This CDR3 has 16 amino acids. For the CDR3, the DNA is TGTGCCAGCAGCCCCCGGGGCAGGGTATTTTCCGGGGAGCTGTTTTTT. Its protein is CASSPRGRVFSGELFF.

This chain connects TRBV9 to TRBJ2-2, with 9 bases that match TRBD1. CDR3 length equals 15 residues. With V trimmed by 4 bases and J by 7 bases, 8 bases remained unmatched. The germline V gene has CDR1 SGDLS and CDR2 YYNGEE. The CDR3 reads CASSFRDRVNGELFF. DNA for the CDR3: TGTGCCAGCAGCTTCCGGGACAGGGTGAACGGGGAGCTGTTTTTT.

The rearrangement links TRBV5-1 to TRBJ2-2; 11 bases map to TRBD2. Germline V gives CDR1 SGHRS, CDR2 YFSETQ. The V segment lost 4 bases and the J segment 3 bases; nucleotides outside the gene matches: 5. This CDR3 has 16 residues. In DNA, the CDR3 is TGCGCCAGCAGCCGTTTAGCGGGAGGGGACACCGGGGAGCTGTTTTTT. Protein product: CASSRLAGGDTGELFF.

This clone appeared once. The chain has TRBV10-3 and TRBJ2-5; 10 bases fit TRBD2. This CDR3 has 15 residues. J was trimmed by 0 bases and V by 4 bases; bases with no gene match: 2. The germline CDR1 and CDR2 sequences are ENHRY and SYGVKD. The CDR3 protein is CAISGSGGYQETQYF. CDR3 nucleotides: TGTGCCATCAGTGGTAGCGGGGGGTACCAAGAGACCCAGTACTTC.

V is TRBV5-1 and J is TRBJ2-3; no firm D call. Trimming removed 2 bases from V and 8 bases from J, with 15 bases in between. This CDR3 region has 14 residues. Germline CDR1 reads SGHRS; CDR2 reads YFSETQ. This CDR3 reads CASSLLTLDSTQYF. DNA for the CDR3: TGCGCCAGCAGCTTACTTACACTGGATAGTACGCAGTATTTT.